The clone carrying this T cell receptor beta chain was observed a single time. These data come from a study of blood T cell repertoires in COVID-19. Study-level background: Sites across the United States, Italy and Spain contributed samples from acute and convalescent COVID-19. PBMCs, B-cell-depleted T cells, or T cells provided the cDNA or gDNA that made up the material.

V gave up 6 bases and J gave up 2 bases; unmatched junction bases: 2. Per germline, CDR1 SGHVS and CDR2 FQNEAQ. This CDR3 has 13 residues. As handled by the study authors: The assay estimated nucleated cells by amplifying reference gene primers. Only in-frame clones appear in the TCRdb table, and some are missing; sequencing was by immunoSEQ multiplex PCR. V and J calls and clone size are as listed in that table; D and trimming were resolved from the DNA. The profile shows about 180,000 clones, nearly 80% of them singletons. V is TRBV7-8 and J is TRBJ2-7, with TRBD1 identical over 9 bases. The TCR sequence derives from a woman aged 65 to 85 with acute or convalescent COVID-19. The material sequenced was peripheral blood. The CDR3 reads CASRRTGAYEQYF. For the CDR3, the DNA is TGTGCCAGCAGGCGGACAGGGGCCTACGAGCAGTACTTC.